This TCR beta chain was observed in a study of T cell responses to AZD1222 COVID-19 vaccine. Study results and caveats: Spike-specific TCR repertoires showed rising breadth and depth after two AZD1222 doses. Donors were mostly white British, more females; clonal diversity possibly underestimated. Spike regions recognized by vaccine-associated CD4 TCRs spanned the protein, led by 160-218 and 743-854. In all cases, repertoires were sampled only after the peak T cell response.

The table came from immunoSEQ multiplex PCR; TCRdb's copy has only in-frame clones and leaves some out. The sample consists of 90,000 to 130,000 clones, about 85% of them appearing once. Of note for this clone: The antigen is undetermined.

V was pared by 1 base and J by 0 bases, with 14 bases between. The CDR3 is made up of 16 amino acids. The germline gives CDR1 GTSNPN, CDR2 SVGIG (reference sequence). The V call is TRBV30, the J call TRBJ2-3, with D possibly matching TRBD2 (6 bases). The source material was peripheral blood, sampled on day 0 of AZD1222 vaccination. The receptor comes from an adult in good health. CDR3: CAWSDGRRGSTDTQYF. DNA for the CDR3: TGTGCCTGGAGTGATGGAAGGCGGGGTAGCACAGATACGCAGTATTTT.